This T cell receptor beta chain came from a study of T cells in Graves' hyperthyroidism and ophthalmopathy (dated by TCRdb to between 2019 and 2020). Looking at the study overall: Peripheral blood was sampled at the time of initial diagnosis, prior to any treatment. A discovery cohort of about a hundred patients, roughly 43 with Graves' ophthalmopathy and 55 to 60 with stable Graves' hyperthyroidism, was used to find distinguishing TCR V-J signatures. An independent validation cohort of under 20 hyperthyroidism patients and over 15 patients who later progressed to ophthalmopathy tested prospective prediction of ophthalmopathy. The approximately 97 discovery patients were randomly divided into training and test sets at a 7:3 ratio. The study also compared thyroid tissue and blood T-cell repertoires from over 5 Graves' hyperthyroidism patients. After blood sampling, hyperthyroidism patients were treated with methimazole at a starting dose of 30 mg daily, and ophthalmopathy patients were treated with high-dose intravenous methylprednisolone. According to the paper, TCR Vbeta CDR3 sequencing was carried out on 135 peripheral blood samples, which came from more than 40 ophthalmopathy, under 80 hyperthyroidism and approximately 17 progressor patients.

Amplification of TCR beta CDR3 regions was carried out from RNA transcripts. The TCR CDR3 was subjected to a first round of RT-PCR using the HTBI primer set and the Qiagen OneStep RT-PCR kit. A second multiplex PCR round built the libraries, followed by size selection and purification. The libraries were sequenced on an Illumina HiSeq2000 using paired-end 100 bp reads. As for the authors' bioinformatics: SOAPnuke was used to process the raw data, throwing out any read that contained adapters or uncalled bases, had a mean Phred below 15, or lacked an exact constant-primer or identifier match. High-quality paired reads were merged with COPE v1.2.5, and unique nucleotide sequences were defined as clonotypes. MiTCR v1.1 was used to align the clonotypes against IMGT TRBV, TRBD and TRBJ reference segments. The analysis included only V-J combinations with a frequency above 0.0001, which together covered around 99% of the repertoires. A TCS score was defined as the ratio of F50 (clonal expansion) to E x V (chaos), with BLOSUM62-based TCRdist applied between CDR3 peptides within each V-J. Welch's t-statistics and random forest reduced approximately 520 V-J features to 13, which were used in a naive Bayes classifier (R e1071). TCRdb applied fastp at Q25 and MiXCR to the public reads, then kept only in-frame beta chains. Each CDR3 protein gets just one entry, which takes the most common genes and DNA from the rows behind it. The V and J calls come from TCRdb's annotation, not from the publication. For this sample the table gives roughly 720,000 distinct CDR3 sequences, of which roughly 17% were detected only once. The biggest ten clones account for about 16% of the sample.

Taken from the germline V gene, the CDR1 and CDR2 loops are MDHEN and SYDVKM. Relative to germline, V is missing 5 bases and J is missing 0 bases, with 5 bases of the junction outside any gene match. The CDR3 starts with the cysteine, ends with the phenylalanine, and has 15 residues. Only CDR3 DNA is held: 45 bases, read in frame from base 1. Stable Graves' hyperthyroidism was defined as no progression to ophthalmopathy during 18 months of follow-up. Hyperthyroidism patients were newly diagnosed, had a disease duration of under 2 months, and were aged 18 to 65 years. Exclusion was applied to patients with uncontrolled infections, other autoimmune diseases, pregnancy or lactation. Clinical symptoms, serum thyroxine and TRAb, thyroid ultrasound, and orbital computed tomography formed the basis for the diagnoses. PBMCs were separated from roughly 10 ml of fresh peripheral blood using Ficoll-Paque density gradient centrifugation. Trizol reagent was used to extract total RNA, and RNA quality was then checked on an Agilent 2100 Bioanalyzer.

Results and caveats for the whole study, not just this receptor: A 13 V-J signature model separated ophthalmopathy from stable hyperthyroidism, with about 90% sensitivity and 81.08% specificity in cross-validation and 80%/75% in testing. No statistical method was used to set the sample size in advance, and investigators knew the group allocation. Most expanded thyroid clonotypes (frequency above 0.001) were also found in blood, which suggests that blood repertoires may mirror thyroid immune responses. In validation, the model predicted progression to ophthalmopathy a median of about 5.9 months before onset, with over 55% sensitivity and almost 75% specificity.

This clonotype was detected many times. Its recognized antigen is unknown. It has no much larger one-base neighbor in the sample; base qualities were not kept. The specimen was blood. The rearranged segments are TRBV28 and TRBJ2-3; a stretch of 7 junction bases matches TRBD1. The TCR sequence derives from a man between 50 and 59 years old with Graves' hyperthyroidism. Here is the DNA: TGTGCCAGCAGTGACCGGGACAGAAGCACAGATACGCAGTATTTT. This codes for CASSDRDRSTDTQYF. With all but the CDR3 taken from the reference TRBV28 and TRBJ2-3 genes, the full variable domain is: DVKVTQSSRYLVKRTGEKVFLECVQDMDHENMFWYRQDPGLGLRLIYFSYDVKMKEKGDIPEGYSVSREKKERFSLILESASTNQTSMYLCASSDRDRSTDTQYFGPGTRLTVL.